The T cell receptor beta chain under discussion was sequenced for a study of control samples from healthy donors and cancer patients. Trimming stripped 4 bases from V and 3 bases from J, with 13 bases between. The CDR3 totals 15 residues. Germline V gives CDR1 MGHRA, CDR2 YSYEKL. Here immunoSEQ multiplex PCR was the method, and the copy in TCRdb shows in-frame clones only, minus some. Here the sample table reports about 190,000 clones. The sequencing input was blood. This clonotype was obtained from a woman aged 25 to 39 in good health. The rearrangement joins TRBV4-1 to TRBJ1-3, with unresolved D. The CDR3 sequence is CASSRVRENGNTIYF. Here the CDR3 DNA reads TGCGCCAGCAGCCGGGTGAGGGAGAATGGAAACACCATATATTTT.